Only one count was recorded for the clone carrying this T cell receptor (beta chain). The data stem from a study of blood T cell repertoires in COVID-19. Authors' data handling: The authors estimated nucleated cell counts from reference gene primer amplification. Generated by immunoSEQ multiplex PCR, the TCRdb table keeps only in-frame clones and is missing some. V, J and clone size reflect that table, while D and trimming were determined from the DNA. The data contain about 16,000 clones, about 81% of them singletons. The sequence was obtained from a man aged 55 to 70 with acute or convalescent COVID-19. The sample comprised peripheral blood.

This chain's CDR3 is CASSSIDRGPYEQYF. Written as DNA, the CDR3 is TGTGCCAGCAGCTCAATAGACAGGGGGCCCTACGAGCAGTACTTC. The chain combines TRBV7-2 with TRBJ2-7, with 10 nucleotides matching TRBD1. The CDR3 extends over 15 amino acids. After removal of 4 bases from V and 2 bases from J, the junction contained 5 bases not matched to a gene. Germline assignment: CDR1 SGHTA and CDR2 FQGNSA.